The present T cell receptor (beta chain) was sequenced within a study of blood T cell repertoires in COVID-19. About the study: Nucleic acid was either cDNA or gDNA, and it came from T cells, B-cell-depleted T cells, or PBMCs.

Study processing details: Scientists estimated how many nucleated cells there were by amplifying reference gene primers. Some clones are missing from TCRdb's copy, which holds only in-frame ones; the method was immunoSEQ multiplex PCR. The V and J calls and clone size were taken over from that table, and D and trimming were inferred from the DNA. The sample lists over 150,000 clones; approximately 91% were seen once. The CDR3 extends over 15 amino acids. The receptor was isolated from a man aged 18 to 29 with COVID-19, enrolled during active disease. Sequences were obtained from peripheral blood. The chain has TRBV21-1 and TRBJ2-7; TRBD2 is taken as the D call from the table, unchecked against the DNA. TRBV21-1 is deemed a pseudogene. This chain's CDR3 is CASSKCGGSLLEQYF. CDR3 bases: TGTGCCAGCAGCAAATGTGGCGGCTCCTTGTTGGAGCAGTACTTC.